This T cell receptor (beta chain) was observed in a study of T cells in Graves' hyperthyroidism and ophthalmopathy. Across the whole study: Before any treatment, at initial diagnosis, peripheral blood was collected.

Using RNA transcripts as the source, TCR beta CDR3 regions were amplified. HTBI primers were employed in a first-round RT-PCR of the TCR CDR3. TCRdb re-derived calls from the multiplex PCR reads in MiXCR, one entry per CDR3 protein. The sample lists fewer than 850,000 distinct CDR3 sequences, 15% to 20% occurring once. This CDR3 is 15 amino acids long. Germline-derived CDR1 and CDR2 are LNHDA and SQIVND (reference sequence). V lost 7 bases and J lost 5, with 21 bases in between. This clonotype was recorded a few times. The sample was blood. The genes are TRBV19 and TRBJ2-7; the D is unclear. The TCR comes from a middle-aged man with Graves' hyperthyroidism. This CDR3 is CASTSMGKGHNEQYF. In DNA, the CDR3 is TGTGCCAGTACTTCGATGGGAAAAGGGCATAACGAGCAGTACTTC.